This TCR beta chain was observed in a study of blood T cell repertoires in COVID-19. About the research overall: Some COVID-19 samples were acute and others convalescent; all came from the United States, Italy and Spain. T cells, B-cell-depleted T cells, or PBMCs supplied cDNA or gDNA.

In the authors' workflow: Estimation of nucleated cell counts was performed using reference gene primer amplification. The repertoire was sequenced with immunoSEQ multiplex PCR; TCRdb's copy has only in-frame clones and lacks some. The V and J calls and the clone size are those of that table, but D and trimming were determined from the DNA. Of approximately 170,000 clones in the sample, roughly 90% are singletons; the top ten hold 18%. The ends lost 3 bases at V and 5 bases at J; junction bases unmatched: 18. The CDR3 extends over 20 amino acids. CDR1 and CDR2 (germline): SGHDN, FVKESK. The TCR comes from a man aged 55 to 70 with active or convalescent COVID-19. The chain links TRBV14 to TRBJ2-7; 14 bases line up with TRBD2. The specimen sequenced was peripheral blood. CDR3 residues: CASSHPGLAGVNMMIDEQYF. In DNA, the CDR3 is TGTGCCAGCAGCCACCCGGGACTAGCGGGAGTCAATATGATGATAGACGAGCAGTACTTC.